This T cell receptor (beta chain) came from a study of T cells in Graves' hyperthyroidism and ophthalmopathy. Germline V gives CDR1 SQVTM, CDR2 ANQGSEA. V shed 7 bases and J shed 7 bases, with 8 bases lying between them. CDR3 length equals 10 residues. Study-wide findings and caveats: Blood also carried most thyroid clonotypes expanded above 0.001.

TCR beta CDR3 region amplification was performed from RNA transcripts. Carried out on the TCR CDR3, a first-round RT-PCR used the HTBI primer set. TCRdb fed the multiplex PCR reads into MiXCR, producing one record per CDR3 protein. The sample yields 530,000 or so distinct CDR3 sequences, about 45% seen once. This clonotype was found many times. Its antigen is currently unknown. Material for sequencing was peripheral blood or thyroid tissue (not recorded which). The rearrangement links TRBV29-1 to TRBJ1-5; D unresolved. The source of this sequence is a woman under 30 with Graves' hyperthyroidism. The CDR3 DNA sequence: TGCAGCGGTGGTGACCAGCCCCAGCATTTT. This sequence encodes CSGGDQPQHF.